This TCR beta chain was found in a study of identical twins' blood T cells. Study outcomes and limitations: Twins reportedly had markedly more similar V usage than unrelated donors, even among out-of-frame TCRbeta clonotypes. Top TCRbeta clonotypes were shared more with twin than unrelated donors.

Libraries were made from RNA as TCR cDNA, using a modified protocol. TCRdb reprocessed the 5' RACE reads with MiXCR, giving one entry per CDR3 protein. The sample consists of 300,000 to 450,000 distinct CDR3 sequences, roughly 27% of them appearing once. This clonotype was seen a few times. The antigen is unknown. The clonotype originates from a woman between 18 and 50 years old in good health. Sequencing was carried out using PBMCs.

The chain's CDR3 is CSASMSRGGNTIYF. The DNA of the CDR3 is TGCAGTGCTAGCATGAGCAGGGGTGGAAACACCATATATTTT. The chain is built from TRBV20-1 and TRBJ1-3, with D possibly being TRBD1 (6 bases). Germline assignment: CDR1 DFQATT and CDR2 SNEGSKA (reference sequence). V was shortened by 3 bases and J by 3 bases, with 12 bases between the two germline ends. This CDR3 is built from 14 residues.